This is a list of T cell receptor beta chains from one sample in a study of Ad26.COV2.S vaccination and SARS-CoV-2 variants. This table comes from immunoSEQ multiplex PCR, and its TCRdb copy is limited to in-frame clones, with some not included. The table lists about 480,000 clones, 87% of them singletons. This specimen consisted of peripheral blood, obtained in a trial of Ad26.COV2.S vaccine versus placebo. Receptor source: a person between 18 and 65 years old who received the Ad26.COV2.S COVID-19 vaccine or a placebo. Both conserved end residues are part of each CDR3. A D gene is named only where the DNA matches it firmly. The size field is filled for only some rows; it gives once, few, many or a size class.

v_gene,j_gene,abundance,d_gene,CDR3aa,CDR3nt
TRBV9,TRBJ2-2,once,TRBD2,CASSWTSGNTGELFF,TGTGCCAGCAGCTGGACTAGCGGAAACACCGGGGAGCTGTTTTTT
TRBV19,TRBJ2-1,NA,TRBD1,CASSILQGARLSNEQFF,TGTGCCAGTAGTATCCTCCAGGGGGCCAGACTGTCCAATGAGCAGTTCTTC
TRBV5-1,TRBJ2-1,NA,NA,CASSHTAPAYNEQFF,TGCGCCAGCAGCCACACTGCGCCCGCCTACAATGAGCAGTTCTTC
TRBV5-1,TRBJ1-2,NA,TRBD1,CASSRAGTGLNYGYTF,TGCGCCAGCAGCCGAGCCGGGACAGGGTTAAACTATGGCTACACCTTC
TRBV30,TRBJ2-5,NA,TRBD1,CAWSADRVRETQYF,TGTGCCTGGAGTGCCGACAGGGTTAGAGAGACCCAGTACTTC
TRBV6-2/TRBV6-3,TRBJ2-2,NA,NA,CASSITGGVNTGELFF,TGTGCCAGCAGTATCACAGGGGGGGTTAACACCGGGGAGCTGTTTTTT
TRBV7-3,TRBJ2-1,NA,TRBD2,CASSFLGGTSGRHYNEQFF,TGTGCCAGCAGCTTCCTAGGCGGGACTAGCGGGAGGCATTACAATGAGCAGTTCTTC
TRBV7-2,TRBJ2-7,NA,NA,CASSLGQGRTYEQYF,TGTGCCAGCAGCCTGGGGCAGGGGAGGACCTACGAGCAGTACTTC
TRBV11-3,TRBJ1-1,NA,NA,CASSFRRGDEAFF,TGTGCCAGCAGCTTTCGAAGGGGGGATGAAGCTTTCTTT
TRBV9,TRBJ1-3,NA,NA,CASSDYGPGNTIYF,TGTGCCAGCAGCGACTACGGCCCTGGAAACACCATATATTTT
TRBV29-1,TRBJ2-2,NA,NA,CSAGRGPNTGELFF,TGCAGCGCCGGAAGGGGACCGAACACCGGGGAGCTGTTTTTT
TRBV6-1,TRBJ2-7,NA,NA,CASSQVDNHEQYF,TGTGCCAGCAGTCAAGTCGACAACCACGAGCAGTACTTC
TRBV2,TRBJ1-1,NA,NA,CASSGRLGNTEAFF,TGTGCCAGCAGTGGTCGGCTGGGGAACACTGAAGCTTTCTTT